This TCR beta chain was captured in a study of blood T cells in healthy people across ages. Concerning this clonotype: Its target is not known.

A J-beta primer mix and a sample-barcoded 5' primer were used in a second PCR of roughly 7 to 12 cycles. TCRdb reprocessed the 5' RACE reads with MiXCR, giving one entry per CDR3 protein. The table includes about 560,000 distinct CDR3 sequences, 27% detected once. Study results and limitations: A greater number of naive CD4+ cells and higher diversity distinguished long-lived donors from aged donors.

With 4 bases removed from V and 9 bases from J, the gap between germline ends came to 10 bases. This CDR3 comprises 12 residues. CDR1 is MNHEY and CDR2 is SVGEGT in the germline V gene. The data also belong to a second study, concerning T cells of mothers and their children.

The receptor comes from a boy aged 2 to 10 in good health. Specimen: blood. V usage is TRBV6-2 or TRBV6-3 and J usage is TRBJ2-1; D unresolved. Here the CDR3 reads CASSLVGREQFF. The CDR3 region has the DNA TGTGCCAGCAGTTTGGTAGGGCGTGAGCAGTTCTTC.